The source of this T cell receptor beta chain is a study of cytomegalovirus exposure and HLA in healthy donors. Findings of the study overall: Among donors in an Asian-associated ancestry cluster, a later analysis reportedly found fewer N-insertions than the roughly 610-donor mean. Researchers catalogued approximately 170 TCR beta chains as cytomegalovirus-associated.

In the PCR, 60 Vbeta and 13 Jbeta primers were used. Sequencing used immunoSEQ multiplex PCR; TCRdb keeps in-frame clones, though not all of them. This repertoire shows about 110,000 clones, roughly 85% found once; its top ten account for approximately 3%. This CDR3 region has 14 residues. Trimming pared 8 bases from V and 4 bases from J, leaving 15 bases between. Germline V gene lookup returns CDR1 MDHEN and CDR2 SYDVKM. This clone was seen only once. Antigen: not known. The origin of this receptor is a woman in her 40s in good health and CMV-seronegative. The chain couples TRBV28 to TRBJ2-1; D perhaps matches TRBD2 (6 bases). Sequencing input: PBMCs. CDR3 residues: CASGIADLYNEQFF. For the CDR3, the DNA is TGTGCCAGCGGTATAGCGGACCTGTACAATGAGCAGTTCTTC.